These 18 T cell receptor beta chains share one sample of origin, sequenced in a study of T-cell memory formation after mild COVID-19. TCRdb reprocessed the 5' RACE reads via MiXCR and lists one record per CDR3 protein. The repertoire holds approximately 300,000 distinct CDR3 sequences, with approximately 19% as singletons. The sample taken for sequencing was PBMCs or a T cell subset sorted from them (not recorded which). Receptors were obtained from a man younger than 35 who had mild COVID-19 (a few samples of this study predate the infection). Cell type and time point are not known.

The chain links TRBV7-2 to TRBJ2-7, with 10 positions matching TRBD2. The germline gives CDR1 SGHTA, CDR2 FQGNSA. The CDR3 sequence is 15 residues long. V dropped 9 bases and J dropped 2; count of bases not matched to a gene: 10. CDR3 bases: TGTGCCAGTGCGTTTCTAGCGGGGGTTACCTACGAGCAGTACTTC. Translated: CASAFLAGVTYEQYF.

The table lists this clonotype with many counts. CDR3 protein: CSAPDRSSYNSPLHF. DNA of the CDR3: TGCAGTGCTCCCGACCGGAGCTCCTATAATTCACCCCTCCACTTT. The genes are TRBV20-1 and TRBJ1-6; D gene ambiguous. V was cut by 5 bases and J by 0 bases, with 11 bases left in between. This CDR3 contains 15 residues. Germline V CDR1 and CDR2: DFQATT, SNEGSKA (reference sequence).

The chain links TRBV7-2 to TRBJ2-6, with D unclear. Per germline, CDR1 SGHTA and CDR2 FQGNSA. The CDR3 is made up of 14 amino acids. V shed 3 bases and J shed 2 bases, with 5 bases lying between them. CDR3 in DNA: TGTGCCAGCAGCTTTGGGGCTGGGGCCAACGTCCTGACTTTC. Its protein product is CASSFGAGANVLTF. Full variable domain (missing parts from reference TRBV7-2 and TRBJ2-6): GAGVSQSPSNKVTEKGKDVELRCDPISGHTALYWYRQSLGQGLEFLIYFQGNSAPDKSGLPSDRFSAERTGGSVSTLTIQRTQQEDSAVYLCASSFGAGANVLTFGAGSRLTVL.

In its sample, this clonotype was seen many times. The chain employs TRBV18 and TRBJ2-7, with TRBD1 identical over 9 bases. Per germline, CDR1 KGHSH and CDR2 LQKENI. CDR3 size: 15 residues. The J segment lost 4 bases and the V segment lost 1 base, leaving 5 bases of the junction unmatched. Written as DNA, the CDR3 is TGTGCCAGCTCACCACGGACAGGGGATTCGTACGAGCAGTACTTC. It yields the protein CASSPRTGDSYEQYF.

The CDR3 is CASSYGTSEDGGLNTEAFF. The CDR3, as DNA: TGTGCCAGCAGTTACGGGACGTCTGAAGATGGGGGGCTGAACACTGAAGCTTTCTTT. V and J are TRBV6-5 and TRBJ1-1; a possible D gene is TRBD1 (6 bases). Deletions cut 2 bases from V and 0 bases from J, with 22 bases between. The germline CDR1 and CDR2 sequences are MNHEY and SVGAGI. The CDR3 contains 19 residues.

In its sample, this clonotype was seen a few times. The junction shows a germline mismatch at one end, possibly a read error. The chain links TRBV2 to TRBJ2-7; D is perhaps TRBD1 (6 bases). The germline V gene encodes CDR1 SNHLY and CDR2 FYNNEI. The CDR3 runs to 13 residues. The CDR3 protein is CASSEVVGWDTRF. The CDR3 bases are TGTGCCAGCAGTGAAGTAGTAGGGTGGGACACGCGGTTC.

CDR3 amino acids: CASSPEGYGYTF. The CDR3 nucleotides are TGTGCCAGCAGCCCAGAAGGGTATGGCTACACCTTC. The chain combines TRBV11-2 with TRBJ1-2; D is unresolved. CDR3 size: 12 residues. From germline, CDR1 is SGHAT and CDR2 FQNNGV. V was cut by 5 bases and J by 5 bases, with 9 bases left in between.

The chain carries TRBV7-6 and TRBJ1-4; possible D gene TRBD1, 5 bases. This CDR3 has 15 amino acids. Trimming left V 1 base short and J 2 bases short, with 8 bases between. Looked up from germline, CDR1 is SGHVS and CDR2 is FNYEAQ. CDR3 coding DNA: TGTGCCAGCAGCTTAGTTGGGGGGACTAATGAAAAACTGTTTTTT. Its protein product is CASSLVGGTNEKLFF.

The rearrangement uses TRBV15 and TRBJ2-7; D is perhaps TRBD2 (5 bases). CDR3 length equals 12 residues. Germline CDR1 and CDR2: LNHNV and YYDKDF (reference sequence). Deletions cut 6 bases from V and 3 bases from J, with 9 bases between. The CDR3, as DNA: TGTGCCACCAGAGGGAGTTACTACGAGCAGTACTTC. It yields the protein CATRGSYYEQYF.

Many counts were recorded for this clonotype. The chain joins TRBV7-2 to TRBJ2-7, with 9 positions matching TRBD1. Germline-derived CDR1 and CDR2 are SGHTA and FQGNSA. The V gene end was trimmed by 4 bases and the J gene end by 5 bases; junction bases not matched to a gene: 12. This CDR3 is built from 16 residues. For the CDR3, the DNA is TGTGCCAGCAGCTCCCAAGCCGGGACAGGGTTACACGAGCAGTACTTC. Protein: CASSSQAGTGLHEQYF.

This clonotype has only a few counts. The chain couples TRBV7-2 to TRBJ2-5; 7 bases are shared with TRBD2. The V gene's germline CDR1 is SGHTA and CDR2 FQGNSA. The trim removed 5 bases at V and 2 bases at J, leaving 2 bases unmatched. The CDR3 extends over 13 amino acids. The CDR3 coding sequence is TGTGCCAGCAGCCTGCGGGAGCAAGAGACCCAGTACTTC. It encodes CASSLREQETQYF.

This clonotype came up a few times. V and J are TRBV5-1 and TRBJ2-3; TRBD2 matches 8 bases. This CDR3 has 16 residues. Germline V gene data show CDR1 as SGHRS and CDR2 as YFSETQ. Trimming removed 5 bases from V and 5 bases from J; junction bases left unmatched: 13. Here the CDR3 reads CASSRERAGAVDTQYF. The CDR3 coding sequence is TGCGCCAGCAGTCGAGAGCGAGCGGGGGCGGTAGATACGCAGTATTTT.

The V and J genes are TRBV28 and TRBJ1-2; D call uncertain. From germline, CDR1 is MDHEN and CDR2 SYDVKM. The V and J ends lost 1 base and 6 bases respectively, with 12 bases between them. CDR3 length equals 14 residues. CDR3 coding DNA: TGTGCCAGCAGTTTATCCCGCGGGGTCAATGGCTACACCTTC. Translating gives CASSLSRGVNGYTF.

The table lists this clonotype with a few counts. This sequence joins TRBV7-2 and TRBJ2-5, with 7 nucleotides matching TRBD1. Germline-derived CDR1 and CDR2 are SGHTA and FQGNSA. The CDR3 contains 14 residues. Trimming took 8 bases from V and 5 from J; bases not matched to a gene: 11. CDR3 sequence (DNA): TGTGCCAGCGGAGAGGGACAGTTGAGGGAGACCCAGTACTTC. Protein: CASGEGQLRETQYF.

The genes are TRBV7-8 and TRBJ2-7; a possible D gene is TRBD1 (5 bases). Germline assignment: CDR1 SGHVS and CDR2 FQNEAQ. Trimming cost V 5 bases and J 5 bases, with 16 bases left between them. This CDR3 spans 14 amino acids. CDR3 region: CASSPQVPAHEQYV. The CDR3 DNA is TGTGCCAGCAGCCCACAGGTCCCAGCCCACGAGCAGTACGTC.

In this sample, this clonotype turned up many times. The CDR3 loop is CASSPGGASNQPQHF. CDR3 coding DNA: TGTGCCAGCAGCCCCGGCGGGGCCAGCAATCAGCCCCAGCATTTT. The chain links TRBV7-2 to TRBJ1-5, with D possibly being TRBD1 (5 bases). Trimming pared 5 bases from V and 1 base from J, leaving 12 bases between. Germline CDR1 is SGHTA and CDR2 is FQGNSA. The CDR3 spans 15 residues.

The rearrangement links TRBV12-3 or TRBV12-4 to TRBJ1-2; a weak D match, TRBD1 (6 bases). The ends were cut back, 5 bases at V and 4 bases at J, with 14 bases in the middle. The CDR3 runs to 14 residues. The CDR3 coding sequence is TGTGCCAGCAGTCCACAGGACAGTTTCTATGGCTACACCTTC. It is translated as CASSPQDSFYGYTF.

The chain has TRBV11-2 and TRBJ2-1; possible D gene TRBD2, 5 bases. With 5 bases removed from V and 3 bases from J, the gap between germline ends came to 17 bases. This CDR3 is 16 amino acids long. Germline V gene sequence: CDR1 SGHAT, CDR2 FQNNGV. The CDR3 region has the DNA TGTGCCAGCAGCCCAAGAAGTGGGAGAAGCTACAATGAGCAGTTCTTC. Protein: CASSPRSGRSYNEQFF.